This TCR beta chain was captured by sequencing in a study of OX40 agonist ivuxolimab in advanced cancers. The wider study: The patients got ivuxolimab, which is an agonistic anti-OX40 (CD134) antibody.

Only in-frame clones appear in the TCRdb table, and some are missing; sequencing was by immunoSEQ multiplex PCR. The data contain almost 80,000 clones, under 85% of them seen just once; the ten biggest clones take up 0.4% to 0.5%. Germline trimming cut 5 bases from V and 0 bases from J; bases unmatched to any gene: 7. Germline V gives CDR1 KGHSH, CDR2 LQKENI. This CDR3 is 16 amino acids long. The sample was CD4+ or CD8+ T cells sorted from blood, taken in a trial of the OX40 agonist ivuxolimab. The chain uses TRBV18 and TRBJ2-4, with TRBD1 identical over 7 bases. The TCR was taken from an adult with an advanced solid tumor such as melanoma, head and neck, liver or kidney cancer. The CDR3 nucleotides are TGTGCCAGCTCAGACGGGACAGCGCTAGCCAAAAACATTCAGTACTTC. It yields the protein CASSDGTALAKNIQYF.